This T cell receptor beta chain appears in the sequencing data of a study of human T cells and chemical hapten exposure. Study-wide results and limits: Alopecia in all donors means immunity may differ from healthy individuals.

TCRdb ran MiXCR on the RACE reads and lists one entry per CDR3 protein. The profile shows roughly 36,000 distinct CDR3 sequences, 10% to 13% of them singletons. Time point in this sample: pre-sensitization, week 0. Documented treatment: therapeutic diphenylcyclopropenone sensitization with weekly scalp DPC. Sequencing started from total RNA isolated from unfractionated whole blood. This clonotype was recorded many times. The antigen is unknown. Trimming removed 6 bases at V and 5 bases at J, with 19 bases between. This CDR3 is built from 15 residues. Germline V gene data show CDR1 as MDHEN and CDR2 as SYDVKM.

Sequencing was performed on whole blood, taken in connection with sensitization to the hapten diphenylcyclopropenone (DPC). This chain links TRBV28 with TRBJ1-1, with D tentatively TRBD1 (5 bases). The origin of this receptor is a man aged 45-65 years with alopecia areata. Some clones in this sample may be carry-over from other donors' samples. CDR3 coding DNA: TGTGCCAGCAGCGTTGGGGGACGGTCTAGAACTGAAGCTTTCTTT. This sequence encodes CASSVGGRSRTEAFF.